What follows are 9 T cell receptor beta chains derived from one specimen sequenced in a study of blood T cell repertoires in COVID-19. Some clones are missing from TCRdb's copy, which holds only in-frame ones; the method was immunoSEQ multiplex PCR. The sample consists of around 94,000 clones, roughly nine tenths of them appearing once. Sequencing was done on a sample of peripheral blood. The receptors derive from a man aged 50 to 60 with active COVID-19.

The rearrangement joins TRBV6-1 to TRBJ2-7; D is possibly TRBD2 (6 bases). The germline gives CDR1 MNHNS, CDR2 SASEGT. The CDR3 has 18 residues. V shed 2 bases and J shed 0 bases, with 20 bases lying between them. The CDR3 DNA reads as TGTGCCAGCAGTGAACCCCCATTTCGTAGCGGTTCCTCCTACGAGCAGTACTTC. This translates into CASSEPPFRSGSSYEQYF.

The rearrangement uses TRBV7-2 and TRBJ2-5, with no clear D. Germline CDR1 reads SGHTA; CDR2 reads FQGNSA. Deletions cut 1 base from V and 2 bases from J, with 5 bases between. There are 13 residues in the CDR3. The CDR3 bases are TGTGCCAGCAGCTTAGAGGAGCAAGAGACCCAGTACTTC. Protein sequence: CASSLEEQETQYF.

The rearrangement links TRBV5-4 to TRBJ1-6; D not resolved. Trimming stripped 2 bases from V and 10 bases from J, with 16 bases between. This CDR3 spans 15 amino acids. CDR1 SGHNT and CDR2 YYREEE come from the germline V gene (reference sequence). For the CDR3, the DNA is TGTGCCAGCAGCTTAGATCCCGGGAATTGGTCACCCCTCCACTTT. This gives the protein CASSLDPGNWSPLHF.

The CDR3 reads CAIPTFDTIETQYF. The CDR3 DNA reads TGTGCCATCCCTACTTTCGATACGATCGAGACCCAGTACTTC. The chain links TRBV27 to TRBJ2-5; D is uncertain. This CDR3 comprises 14 residues. Trimming took off 10 bases at V and 5 bases at J, with 20 bases between the two ends. The germline CDR1 and CDR2 sequences are MNHEY and SMNVEV (reference sequence).

The chain is built from TRBV15 and TRBJ2-3; the D gene is possibly TRBD2 (6 bases). Germline loops: CDR1 LNHNV, CDR2 YYDKDF (reference sequence). CDR3 length equals 13 residues. V was cut by 6 bases and J by 4 bases, with 11 bases left in between. CDR3: CATREGEADTQYF. CDR3 DNA: TGTGCCACCAGGGAGGGTGAGGCAGATACGCAGTATTTT.

This clone appeared once. This sequence joins TRBV3-1 (or the pseudogene TRBV3-2) and TRBJ2-1; 9 positions match TRBD2. After removal of 6 bases from V and 5 bases from J, the junction contained 8 bases not matched to a gene. Germline CDR1 and CDR2: LGHDT and YNNKEL (reference sequence). The length of the CDR3 is 15 residues. The CDR3 loop is CASRGGGAYHNEQFF. CDR3 in DNA: TGTGCCAGCAGGGGCGGGGGGGCCTATCACAATGAGCAGTTCTTC.

The V and J genes are TRBV7-9 and TRBJ1-3, with D tentatively TRBD1 (6 bases). V was cut by 0 bases and J by 2 bases, with 11 bases left in between. CDR1 is SEHNR, CDR2 FQNEAQ, per germline (reference sequence). The CDR3 contains 16 residues. The DNA of the CDR3 is TGTGCCAGCAGCTTAGCGGGCAGGGGCCCTGGAAACACCATATATTTT. Its protein product is CASSLAGRGPGNTIYF.

This rearrangement joins TRBV4-1 to TRBJ2-3, with 9 bases aligning to TRBD2. The V segment lost 4 bases and the J segment 4 bases; nucleotides outside the gene matches: 12. The CDR3 sequence is 17 residues long. Germline V CDR1 and CDR2: MGHRA, YSYEKL. CDR3 bases: TGCGCCAGCAGCCCCCAAGGGCGGGGGGGGGCATCAGATACGCAGTATTTT. Translation: CASSPQGRGGASDTQYF.

The gene calls are TRBV15 and TRBJ1-2; no reliable D call. Per the germline V gene, CDR1 is LNHNV and CDR2 is YYDKDF (reference sequence). The CDR3 is 14 residues long. V was clipped by 3 bases and J by 4 bases, with 12 bases between them. The CDR3 region is CATSREGDGYGYTF. CDR3 DNA sequence: TGTGCCACCAGCAGGGAGGGAGATGGCTATGGCTACACCTTC.